In this sample, the clone carrying this TCR beta chain turned up many times. Each CDR3 protein gets one entry after TCRdb re-called the 5' RACE reads with MiXCR. The data show around 71,000 distinct CDR3 sequences, about 14% seen once. The sample comes from a study of early T cells in non-severe SARS-CoV-2 infection. The CDR3 sequence is 14 residues long. The ends were cut back, 3 bases at V and 8 bases at J, with 17 bases in the middle. Per germline, CDR1 SGHKS and CDR2 YYEKEE (reference sequence). This receptor was obtained from an adult who was a healthcare worker with PCR-confirmed SARS-CoV-2 infection or an uninfected control (not recorded which). This sequence joins TRBV5-5 and TRBJ1-1; no definite D call. This specimen consisted of whole blood, obtained at baseline. The CDR3 spells CASSSIPGYEEAFF. The CDR3, as DNA: TGTGCCAGCAGCTCAATCCCGGGATACGAAGAAGCTTTCTTT.